The 6 T cell receptor beta chains below all came from one sample that was sequenced in a study of OX40 agonist ivuxolimab in advanced cancers. TCRdb keeps only in-frame clones here, not all; method: immunoSEQ multiplex PCR. The sample has tens of thousands of clones; 75% to 90% are singletons. Sequences were derived from CD4+ or CD8+ T cells sorted from blood, sampled in a trial of the OX40 agonist ivuxolimab. These receptors were obtained from an adult with an advanced solid tumor such as melanoma, head and neck, liver or kidney cancer.

The gene calls are TRBV30 and TRBJ2-7, with 7 bases fitting TRBD2. J gave up 6 bases and V 5 bases, and 10 bases lay outside the gene matches. Germline CDR1 reads GTSNPN; CDR2 reads SVGIG (reference sequence). The CDR3 length is 13 residues. This CDR3 reads CAWSAGRGVEQYF. CDR3 sequence (DNA): TGTGCCTGGTCCGCGGGGAGGGGCGTCGAGCAGTACTTC. Full variable domain (outside the CDR3, taken from reference TRBV30 and TRBJ2-7): SQTIHQWPATLVQPVGSPLSLECTVEGTSNPNLYWYRQAAGRGLQLLFYSVGIGQISSEVPQNLSASRPQDRQFILSSKKLLLSDSGFYLCAWSAGRGVEQYFGPGTRLTVT.

Points on this clone: This CDR3 is also generated by other DNA sequences in the sample. This chain connects TRBV11-2 to TRBJ2-7; D call uncertain. This CDR3 comprises 12 residues. From germline, CDR1 is SGHAT and CDR2 FQNNGV. With 0 bases removed from V and 4 bases from J, the gap between germline ends came to 4 bases. As DNA, the CDR3 is TGTGCCAGCAGCTTAGACTCTTACGAGCAGTACTTC. Translation gives CASSLDSYEQYF.

The J gene is TRBJ1-5, the V gene TRBV27; a possible D gene is TRBD1 (5 bases). Per germline, CDR1 MNHEY and CDR2 SMNVEV (reference sequence). This CDR3 has 13 residues. V was shortened by 3 bases and J by 5 bases, with 8 bases between the two germline ends. DNA for the CDR3: TGTGCCAGCAGTTTTTCGGGGGATCAGCCCCAGCATTTT. Translated: CASSFSGDQPQHF.

CDR3 sequence: CASSLGGLLPYEQYF. CDR3 coding DNA: TGTGCCAGCAGTCTAGGGGGACTGTTACCCTACGAGCAGTACTTC. The rearrangement uses TRBV27 and TRBJ2-7, with D perhaps being TRBD1 or TRBD2 (6 bases each). Germline V gives CDR1 MNHEY, CDR2 SMNVEV (reference sequence). The V end lost 5 bases, the J end lost 2 bases, and 16 bases lay between the germline ends. The CDR3 runs to 15 residues.

This chain joins TRBV9 and TRBJ2-2, with D unresolved. V lost 4 bases and J 6 bases, leaving 10 bases between the germline ends. The CDR3 runs to 13 residues. Germline lookup yields CDR1 SGDLS and CDR2 YYNGEE. The CDR3 DNA sequence: TGTGCCAGCAGCCCATTGGGGTCCGGGGAGCTGTTTTTT. It is translated as CASSPLGSGELFF.

V gene TRBV6-1 combines with J gene TRBJ2-1; no firm D call. Germline V gives CDR1 MNHNS, CDR2 SASEGT. This CDR3 is built from 13 residues. Trimming removed 5 bases at V and 0 bases at J, with 5 bases between. CDR3 sequence: CASSTSSYNEQFF. DNA of the CDR3: TGTGCCAGCAGTACCAGCTCCTACAATGAGCAGTTCTTC.